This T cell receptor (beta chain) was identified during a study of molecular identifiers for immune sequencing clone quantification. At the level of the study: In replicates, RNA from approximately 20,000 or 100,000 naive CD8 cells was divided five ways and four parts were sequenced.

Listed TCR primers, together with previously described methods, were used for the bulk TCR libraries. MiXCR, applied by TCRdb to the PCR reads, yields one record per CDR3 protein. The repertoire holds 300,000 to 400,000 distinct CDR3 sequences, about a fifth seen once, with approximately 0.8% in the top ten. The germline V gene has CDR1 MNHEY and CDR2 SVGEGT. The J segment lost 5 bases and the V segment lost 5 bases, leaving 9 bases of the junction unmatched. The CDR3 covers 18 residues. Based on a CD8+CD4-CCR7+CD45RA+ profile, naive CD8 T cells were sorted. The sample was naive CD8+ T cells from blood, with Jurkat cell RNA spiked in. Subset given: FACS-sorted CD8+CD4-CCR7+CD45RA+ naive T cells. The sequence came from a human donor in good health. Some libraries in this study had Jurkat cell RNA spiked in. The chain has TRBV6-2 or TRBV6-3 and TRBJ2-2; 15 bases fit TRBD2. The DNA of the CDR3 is TGTGCCAGCAGTCGGACTAGCGGGAGGGCCCAGGTGACCGGGGAGCTGTTTTTT. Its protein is CASSRTSGRAQVTGELFF.